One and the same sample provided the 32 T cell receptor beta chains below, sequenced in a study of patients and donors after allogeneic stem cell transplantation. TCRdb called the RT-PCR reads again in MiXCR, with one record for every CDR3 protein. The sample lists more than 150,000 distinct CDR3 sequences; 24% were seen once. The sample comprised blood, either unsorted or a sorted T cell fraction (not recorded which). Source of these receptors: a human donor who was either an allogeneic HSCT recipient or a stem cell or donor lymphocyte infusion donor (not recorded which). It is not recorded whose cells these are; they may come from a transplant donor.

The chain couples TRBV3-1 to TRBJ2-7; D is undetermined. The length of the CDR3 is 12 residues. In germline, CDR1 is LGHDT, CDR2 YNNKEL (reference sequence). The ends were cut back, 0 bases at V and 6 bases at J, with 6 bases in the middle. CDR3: CASSQDFREQYF. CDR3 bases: TGTGCCAGCAGCCAAGATTTCCGCGAGCAGTACTTC.

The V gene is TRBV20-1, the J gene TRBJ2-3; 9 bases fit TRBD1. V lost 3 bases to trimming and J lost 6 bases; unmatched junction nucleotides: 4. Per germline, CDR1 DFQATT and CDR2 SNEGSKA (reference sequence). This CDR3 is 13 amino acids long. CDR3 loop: CSAREQGADTQYF. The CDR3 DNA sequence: TGCAGTGCTAGGGAACAGGGGGCGGATACGCAGTATTTT.

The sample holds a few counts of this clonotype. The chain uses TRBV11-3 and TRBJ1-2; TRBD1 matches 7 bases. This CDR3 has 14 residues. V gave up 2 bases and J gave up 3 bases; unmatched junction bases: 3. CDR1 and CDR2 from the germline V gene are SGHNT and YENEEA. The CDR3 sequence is CASSLPGTDYGYTF. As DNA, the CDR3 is TGTGCCAGCAGCTTACCGGGGACAGACTATGGCTACACCTTC. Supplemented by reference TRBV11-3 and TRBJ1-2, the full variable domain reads EAGVVQSPRYKIIEKKQPVAFWCNPISGHNTLYWYLQNLGQGPELLIRYENEEAVDDSQLPKDRFSAERLKGVDSTLKIQPAELGDSAVYLCASSLPGTDYGYTFGSGTRLTVV.

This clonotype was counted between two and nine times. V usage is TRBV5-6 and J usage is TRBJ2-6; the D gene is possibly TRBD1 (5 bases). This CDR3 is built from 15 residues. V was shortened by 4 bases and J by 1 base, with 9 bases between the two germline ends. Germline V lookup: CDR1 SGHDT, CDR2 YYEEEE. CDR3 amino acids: CASSRGASGANVLTF. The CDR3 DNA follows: TGTGCCAGCAGCCGTGGGGCTTCTGGGGCCAACGTCCTGACTTTC. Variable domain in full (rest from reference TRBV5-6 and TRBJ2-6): DAGVTQSPTHLIKTRGQQVTLRCSPKSGHDTVSWYQQALGQGPQFIFQYYEEEERQRGNFPDRFSGHQFPNYSSELNVNALLLGDSALYLCASSRGASGANVLTFGAGSRLTVL.

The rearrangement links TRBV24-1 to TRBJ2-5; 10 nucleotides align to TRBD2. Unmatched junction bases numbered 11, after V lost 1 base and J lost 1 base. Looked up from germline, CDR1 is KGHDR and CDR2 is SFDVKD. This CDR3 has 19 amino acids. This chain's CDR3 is CATSDFPDMTSGPQETQYF. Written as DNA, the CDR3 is TGTGCCACCAGTGATTTTCCTGATATGACTAGCGGGCCCCAAGAGACCCAGTACTTC.

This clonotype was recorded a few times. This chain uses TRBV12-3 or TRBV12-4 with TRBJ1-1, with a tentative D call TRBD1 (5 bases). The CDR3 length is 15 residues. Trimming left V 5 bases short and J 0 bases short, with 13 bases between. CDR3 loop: CASSDREGMNTEAFF. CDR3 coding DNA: TGTGCCAGCAGTGACCGCGAGGGGATGAACACTGAAGCTTTCTTT.

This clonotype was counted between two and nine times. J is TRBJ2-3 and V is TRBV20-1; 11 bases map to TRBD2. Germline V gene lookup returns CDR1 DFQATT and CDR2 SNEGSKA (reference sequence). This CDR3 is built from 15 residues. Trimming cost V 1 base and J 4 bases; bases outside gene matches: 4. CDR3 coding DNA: TGCAGTGCTAGAGGTAGCGGGGGGGCTTCAGATACGCAGTATTTT. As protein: CSARGSGGASDTQYF.

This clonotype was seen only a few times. CDR3 in DNA: TGTGCCAGCAGCTTCGGGTGGGACTCGCGTGGAAACACCATATATTTT. Translating gives CASSFGWDSRGNTIYF. This chain connects TRBV3-1 to TRBJ1-3; possibly TRBD1 for D (5 bases). The CDR3 extends over 16 amino acids. Germline CDR1 LGHDT, CDR2 YNNKEL (reference sequence). Trimming removed 5 bases at V and 3 bases at J, with 17 bases between.

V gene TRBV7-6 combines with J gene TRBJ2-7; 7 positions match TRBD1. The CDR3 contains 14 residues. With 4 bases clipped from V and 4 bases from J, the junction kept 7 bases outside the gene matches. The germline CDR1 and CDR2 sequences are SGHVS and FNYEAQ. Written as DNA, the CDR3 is TGTGCCAGCAGCTCGGACCCACAGGGGTACGAGCAGTACTTC. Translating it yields CASSSDPQGYEQYF. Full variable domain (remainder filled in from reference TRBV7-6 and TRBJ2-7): GAGVSQSPRYKVTKRGQDVALRCDPISGHVSLYWYRQALGQGPEFLTYFNYEAQQDKSGLPNDRFSAERPEGSISTLTIQRTEQRDSAMYRCASSSDPQGYEQYFGPGTRLTVT.

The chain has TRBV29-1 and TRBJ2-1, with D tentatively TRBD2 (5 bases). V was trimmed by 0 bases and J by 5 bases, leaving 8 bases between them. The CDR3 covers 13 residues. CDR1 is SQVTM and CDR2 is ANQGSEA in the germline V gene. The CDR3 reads CSVEDPGNNEQFF. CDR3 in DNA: TGCAGCGTTGAAGATCCGGGGAACAATGAGCAGTTCTTC.

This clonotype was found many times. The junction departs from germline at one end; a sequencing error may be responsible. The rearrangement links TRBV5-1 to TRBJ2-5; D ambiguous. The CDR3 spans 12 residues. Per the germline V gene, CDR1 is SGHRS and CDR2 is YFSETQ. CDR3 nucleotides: TGTGCCAGCAGCTCCAACCAAGAGACCCAGTACTTC. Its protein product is CASSSNQETQYF.

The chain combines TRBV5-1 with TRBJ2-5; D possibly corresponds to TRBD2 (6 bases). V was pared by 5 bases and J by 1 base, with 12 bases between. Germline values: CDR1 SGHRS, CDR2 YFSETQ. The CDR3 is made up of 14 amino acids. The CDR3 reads CASSWTNSQETQYF. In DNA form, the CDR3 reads TGCGCCAGCAGTTGGACTAACTCCCAAGAGACCCAGTACTTC.

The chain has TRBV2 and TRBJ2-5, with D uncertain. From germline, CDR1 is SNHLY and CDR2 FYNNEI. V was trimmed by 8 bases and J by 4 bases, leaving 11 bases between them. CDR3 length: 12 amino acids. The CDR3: CASWLARETQYF. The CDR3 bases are TGTGCCAGCTGGTTGGCCCGAGAGACCCAGTACTTC.

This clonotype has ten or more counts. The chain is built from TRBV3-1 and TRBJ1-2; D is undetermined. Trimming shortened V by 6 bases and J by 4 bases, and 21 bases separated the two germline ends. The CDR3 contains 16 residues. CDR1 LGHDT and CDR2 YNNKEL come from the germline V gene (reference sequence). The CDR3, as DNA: TGTGCCAGCAGTATTCTGCCGGGAGGATCCTCCTATGGCTACACCTTC. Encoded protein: CASSILPGGSSYGYTF.

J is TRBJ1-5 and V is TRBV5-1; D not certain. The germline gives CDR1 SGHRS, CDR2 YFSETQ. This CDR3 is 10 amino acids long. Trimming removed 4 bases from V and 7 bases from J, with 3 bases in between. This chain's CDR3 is CASSLQPQHF. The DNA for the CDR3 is TGCGCCAGCAGCCTGCAGCCCCAGCATTTT.

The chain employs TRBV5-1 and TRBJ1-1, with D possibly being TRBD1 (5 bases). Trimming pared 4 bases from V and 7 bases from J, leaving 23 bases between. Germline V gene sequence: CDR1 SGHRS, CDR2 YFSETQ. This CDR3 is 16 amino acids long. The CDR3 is CASSPGEIPWANEAFF. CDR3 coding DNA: TGCGCCAGCAGCCCGGGGGAGATCCCATGGGCAAATGAAGCTTTCTTT. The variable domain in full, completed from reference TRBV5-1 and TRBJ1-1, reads KAGVTQTPRYLIKTRGQQVTLSCSPISGHRSVSWYQQTPGQGLQFLFEYFSETQRNKGNFPGRFSGRQFSNSRSEMNVSTLELGDSALYLCASSPGEIPWANEAFFGQGTRLTVV.

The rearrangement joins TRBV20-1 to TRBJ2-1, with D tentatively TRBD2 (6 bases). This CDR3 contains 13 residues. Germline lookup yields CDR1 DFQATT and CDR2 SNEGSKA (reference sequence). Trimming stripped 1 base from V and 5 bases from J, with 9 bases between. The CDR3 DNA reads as TGCAGTGCTAGAGTGACGGGAGACAATGAGCAGTTCTTC. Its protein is CSARVTGDNEQFF.

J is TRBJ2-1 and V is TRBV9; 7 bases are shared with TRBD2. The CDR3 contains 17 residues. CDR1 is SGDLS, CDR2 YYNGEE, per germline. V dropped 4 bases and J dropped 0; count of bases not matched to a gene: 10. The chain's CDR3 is CASSPREGLSSYNEQFF. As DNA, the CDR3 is TGTGCCAGCAGCCCAAGGGAGGGTTTGAGCTCCTACAATGAGCAGTTCTTC.

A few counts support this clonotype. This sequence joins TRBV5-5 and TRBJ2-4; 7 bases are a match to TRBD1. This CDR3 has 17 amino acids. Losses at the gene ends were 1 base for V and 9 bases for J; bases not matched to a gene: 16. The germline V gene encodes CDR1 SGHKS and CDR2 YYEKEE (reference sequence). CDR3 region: CASSLSPNRGRLGIQYF. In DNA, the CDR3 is TGTGCCAGCAGCTTGTCGCCTAACAGGGGCCGCTTGGGCATTCAGTACTTC. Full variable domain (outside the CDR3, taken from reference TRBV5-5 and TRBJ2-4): DAGVTQSPTHLIKTRGQQVTLRCSPISGHKSVSWYQQVLGQGPQFIFQYYEKEERGRGNFPDRFSARQFPNYSSELNVNALLLGDSALYLCASSLSPNRGRLGIQYFGAGTRLSVL.

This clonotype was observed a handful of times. The CDR3 DNA reads as TGCAGCGTTGTTAATCCTCTAGCGGGAGGGCCCGGTGAGCAGTTCTTC. Translating it yields CSVVNPLAGGPGEQFF. The rearrangement uses TRBV29-1 and TRBJ2-1; TRBD2 matches at 12 bases. The CDR3 length is 16 residues. CDR1 is SQVTM, CDR2 ANQGSEA, per germline. The V gene end was trimmed by 4 bases and the J gene end by 9 bases; junction bases not matched to a gene: 13.

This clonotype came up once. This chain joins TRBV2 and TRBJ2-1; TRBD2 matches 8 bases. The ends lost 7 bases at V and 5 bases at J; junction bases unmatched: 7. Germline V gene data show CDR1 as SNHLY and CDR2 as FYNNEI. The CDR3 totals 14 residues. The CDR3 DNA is TGTGCCAGCATAGCGGGACTTAGTCACAATGAGCAGTTCTTC. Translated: CASIAGLSHNEQFF.

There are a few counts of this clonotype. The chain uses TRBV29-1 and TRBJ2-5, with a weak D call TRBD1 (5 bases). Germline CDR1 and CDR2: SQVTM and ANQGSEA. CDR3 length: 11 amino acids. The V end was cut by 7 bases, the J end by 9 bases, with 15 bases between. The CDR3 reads CSALPGFAQYF. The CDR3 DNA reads TGCAGCGCCCTTCCAGGGTTTGCCCAGTACTTC.

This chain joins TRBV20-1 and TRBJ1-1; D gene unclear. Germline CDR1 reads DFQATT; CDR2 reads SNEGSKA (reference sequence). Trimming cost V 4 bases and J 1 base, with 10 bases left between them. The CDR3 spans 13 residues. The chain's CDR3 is CSAIWQENTEAFF. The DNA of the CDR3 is TGCAGTGCTATCTGGCAGGAGAACACTGAAGCTTTCTTT.

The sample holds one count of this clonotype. The DNA of the CDR3 is TGTGCCAGCAGCTTATACGGCAGGGGGCCTTACAATGAGCAGTTCTTC. As protein: CASSLYGRGPYNEQFF. The V and J genes are TRBV7-2 and TRBJ2-1, with TRBD1 matching 8 bases. After removal of 2 bases from V and 4 bases from J, the junction contained 7 bases not matched to a gene. Germline CDR1 is SGHTA and CDR2 is FQGNSA. The CDR3 extends over 16 amino acids.

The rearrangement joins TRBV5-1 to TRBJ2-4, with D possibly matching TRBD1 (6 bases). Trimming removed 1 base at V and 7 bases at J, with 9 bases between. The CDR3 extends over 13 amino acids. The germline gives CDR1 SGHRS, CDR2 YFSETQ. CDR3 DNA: TGCGCCAGCAGCTTGACAGGGTCGAACATTCAGTACTTC. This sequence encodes CASSLTGSNIQYF.

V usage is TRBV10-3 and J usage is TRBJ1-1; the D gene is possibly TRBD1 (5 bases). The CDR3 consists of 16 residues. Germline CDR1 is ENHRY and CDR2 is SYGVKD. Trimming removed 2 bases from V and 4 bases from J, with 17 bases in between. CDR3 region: CAISETILAGGTEAFF. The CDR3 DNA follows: TGTGCCATCAGTGAGACTATCCTAGCTGGGGGCACTGAAGCTTTCTTT.

Here the CDR3 DNA reads TGTGCCAGCAGTTTTGGGGTCGTTGAAAAAGCTTTCTTT. Its protein is CASSFGVVEKAFF. This chain joins TRBV12-3 or TRBV12-4 and TRBJ1-1; D gene unclear. V dropped 3 bases and J dropped 9 bases, with 14 bases sitting between them. The CDR3 spans 13 residues.

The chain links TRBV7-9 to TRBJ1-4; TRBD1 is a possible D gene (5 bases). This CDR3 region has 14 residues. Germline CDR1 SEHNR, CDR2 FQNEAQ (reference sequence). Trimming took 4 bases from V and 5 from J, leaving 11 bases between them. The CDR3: CASSSWDGNEKLFF. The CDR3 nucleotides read TGTGCCAGCAGCTCGTGGGACGGGAATGAAAAACTGTTTTTT.

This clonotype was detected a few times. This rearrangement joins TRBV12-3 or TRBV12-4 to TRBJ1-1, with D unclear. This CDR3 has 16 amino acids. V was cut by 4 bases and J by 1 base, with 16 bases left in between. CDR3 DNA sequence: TGTGCCAGCAGTTCCTCGCTAGGGATGGGGAACACTGAAGCTTTCTTT. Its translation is CASSSSLGMGNTEAFF.

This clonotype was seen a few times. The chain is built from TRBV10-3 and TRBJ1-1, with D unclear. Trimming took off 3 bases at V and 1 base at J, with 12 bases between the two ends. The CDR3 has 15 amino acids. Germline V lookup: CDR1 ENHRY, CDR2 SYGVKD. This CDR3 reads CAISDFPTENTEAFF. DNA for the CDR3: TGTGCCATCAGTGACTTTCCGACGGAGAACACTGAAGCTTTCTTT.

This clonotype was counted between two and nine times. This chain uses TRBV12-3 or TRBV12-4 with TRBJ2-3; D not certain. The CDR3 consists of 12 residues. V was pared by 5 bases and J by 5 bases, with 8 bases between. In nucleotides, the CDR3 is TGTGCCAGCAGTCCCTCCCAAGATACGCAGTATTTT. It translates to CASSPSQDTQYF.

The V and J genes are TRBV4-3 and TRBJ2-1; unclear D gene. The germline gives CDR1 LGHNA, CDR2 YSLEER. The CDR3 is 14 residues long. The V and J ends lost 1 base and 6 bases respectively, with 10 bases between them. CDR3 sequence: CASSQAPPGNEQFF. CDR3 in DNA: TGCGCCAGCAGCCAAGCGCCCCCTGGCAATGAGCAGTTCTTC.